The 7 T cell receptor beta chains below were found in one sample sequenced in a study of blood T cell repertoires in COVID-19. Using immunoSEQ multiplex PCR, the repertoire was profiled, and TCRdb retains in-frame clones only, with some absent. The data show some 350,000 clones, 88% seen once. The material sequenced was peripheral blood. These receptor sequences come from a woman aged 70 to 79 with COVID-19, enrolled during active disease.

The CDR3 is CASRGTGGSTQYF. CDR3 nucleotide sequence: TGTGCCAGCAGGGGGACAGGGGGTAGTACCCAGTACTTC. The gene calls are TRBV12-3 or TRBV12-4 and TRBJ2-5; 11 bases align to TRBD1. The trim removed 6 bases at V and 8 bases at J, leaving 5 bases unmatched. This CDR3 region has 13 residues.

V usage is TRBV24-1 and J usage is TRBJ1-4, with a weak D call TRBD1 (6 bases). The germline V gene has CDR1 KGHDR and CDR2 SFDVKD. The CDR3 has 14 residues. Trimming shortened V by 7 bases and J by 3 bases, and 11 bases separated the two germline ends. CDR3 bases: TGTGCCACCAGGACAGGAGGAGCTAATGAAAAACTGTTTTTT. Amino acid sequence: CATRTGGANEKLFF.

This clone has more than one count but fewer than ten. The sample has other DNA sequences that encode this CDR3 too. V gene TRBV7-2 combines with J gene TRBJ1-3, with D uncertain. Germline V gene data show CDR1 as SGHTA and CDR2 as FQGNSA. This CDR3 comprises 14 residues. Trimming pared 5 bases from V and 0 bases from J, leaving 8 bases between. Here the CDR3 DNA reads TGTGCCAGCAGCCTAGACTACTCTGGAAACACCATATATTTT. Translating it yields CASSLDYSGNTIYF.

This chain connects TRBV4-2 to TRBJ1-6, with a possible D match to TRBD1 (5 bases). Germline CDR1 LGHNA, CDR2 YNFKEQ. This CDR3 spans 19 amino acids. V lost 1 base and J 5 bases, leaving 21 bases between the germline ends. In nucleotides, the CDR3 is TGTGCCAGCAGCCAAGTTGGGGCCCCGCAACCGACAGATAATTCACCCCTCCACTTT. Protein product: CASSQVGAPQPTDNSPLHF.

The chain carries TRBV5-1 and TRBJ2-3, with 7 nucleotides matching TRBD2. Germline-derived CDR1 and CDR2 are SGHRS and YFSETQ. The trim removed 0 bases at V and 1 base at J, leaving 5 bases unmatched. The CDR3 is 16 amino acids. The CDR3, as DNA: TGCGCCAGCAGCTTGGACGCGGCGGGGGGCACAGATACGCAGTATTTT. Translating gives CASSLDAAGGTDTQYF.

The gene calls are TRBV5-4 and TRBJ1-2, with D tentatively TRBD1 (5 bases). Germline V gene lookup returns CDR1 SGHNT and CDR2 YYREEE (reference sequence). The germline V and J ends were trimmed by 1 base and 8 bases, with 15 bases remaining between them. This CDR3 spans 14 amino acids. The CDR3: CASSLSGEDRGYTF. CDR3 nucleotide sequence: TGTGCCAGCAGCTTGTCGGGGGAAGATCGAGGCTACACCTTC.

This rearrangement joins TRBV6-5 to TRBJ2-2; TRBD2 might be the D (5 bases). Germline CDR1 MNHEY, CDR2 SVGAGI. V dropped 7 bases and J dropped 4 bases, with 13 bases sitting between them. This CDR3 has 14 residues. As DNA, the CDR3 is TGTGCCAGCACCGTAAGAGGGAGCACCGGGGAGCTGTTTTTT. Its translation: CASTVRGSTGELFF.